This section outlines one T cell receptor beta chain sequence together with its context. This receptor's antigen is unknown. The sample holds no much larger clone one base away, and base qualities are not on file. Including the terminal cysteine and phenylalanine, the CDR3 comprises 14 residues. Only the CDR3 portion is preserved as DNA: 42 bases, with reading frame beginning at the first base. Trimmed from V: 1 base; trimmed from J: 3 bases; junction bases lacking a gene match: 3. CDR1 and CDR2 were assigned from the germline V gene (reference sequence) as SEHNR and FQNEAQ. The immunoSEQ Assay, a bias-controlled multiplex PCR, was used to amplify TCRbeta CDR3 regions from genomic DNA. The study's processing was this. The number of nucleated cells in each sample was estimated by amplification of reference gene primers within the assay. Sequence reads were collapsed and filtered to measure the absolute abundance of every unique TCRbeta CDR3 rearrangement. Productive Simpson clonality was computed per sample as the square root of Simpson's diversity index over productive rearrangements. The clones in this table, taken by TCRdb from immuneACCESS, are in-frame only. Not every clone is retained; where verified, under half of the shortfall comes from an unresolved V gene, and the cause of the rest is unknown. From that table come the V and J calls and clone size; the DNA was used to work out D and trimming. The sample data list about 140,000 clones, and 85% to 90% of these were observed just once. Of the sample, 5% to 6% falls within the top ten clones.

This entry comes from a study of blood T cell repertoires in COVID-19 (dated by TCRdb to 2020 to 2021). Context from the whole study: Samples from collaborators originated in the United States, Italy and Spain and spanned both the acute and convalescent phases of COVID-19. HLA class I and class II types, where available, came from metadata supplied by the sample provider rather than from assay-based typing. The repertoires were released in a freely available public database intended as a resource for research on the immune response to SARS-CoV-2. The prospective study material was composed of cDNA or gDNA derived from T cells, B-cell-depleted T cells, or PBMCs. The dataset comprised deeply sampled blood TCRbeta repertoires from subjects exposed to, actively infected with, or recovered from COVID-19. The samples were drawn from the first 160 participants of the ongoing ImmuneRACE study and from some 1,300 subjects provided by 6 global collaborators. The sample metadata nearly always contained a de-identified subject ID, COVID-19 status, age in years and sex. Summary of the overall study and its limitations: How much clinical and demographic metadata was included differed by source and by participant, and the metadata was provided uncurated.

The collaborating institutions used their own protocols to collect whole blood in K2EDTA tubes. For TCRbeta analysis, collaborator samples were shipped as frozen whole blood, as isolated PBMCs, or as DNA extracted from either sample type. This clonotype originated in a human donor in a cohort sampled during active COVID-19. This chain is built from TRBV7-9 and TRBJ2-7; 7 middle bases align to TRBD1. Sequencing input: peripheral blood. Here is the DNA: TGTGCCAGCAGCTTAGGGGGACAGCTCTACGAGCAGTACTTC. Translated, this gives CASSLGGQLYEQYF.